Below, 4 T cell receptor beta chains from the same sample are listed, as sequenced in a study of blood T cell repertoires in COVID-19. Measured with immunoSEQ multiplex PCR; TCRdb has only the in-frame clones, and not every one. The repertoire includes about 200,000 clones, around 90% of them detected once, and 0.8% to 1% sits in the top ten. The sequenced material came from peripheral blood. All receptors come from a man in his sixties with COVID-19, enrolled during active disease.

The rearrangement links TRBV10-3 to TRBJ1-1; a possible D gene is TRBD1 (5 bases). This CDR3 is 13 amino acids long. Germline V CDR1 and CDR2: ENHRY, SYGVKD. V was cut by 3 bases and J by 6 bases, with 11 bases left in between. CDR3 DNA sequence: TGTGCCATCAGTGATCCGGACACCGCTGAAGCTTTCTTT. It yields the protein CAISDPDTAEAFF.

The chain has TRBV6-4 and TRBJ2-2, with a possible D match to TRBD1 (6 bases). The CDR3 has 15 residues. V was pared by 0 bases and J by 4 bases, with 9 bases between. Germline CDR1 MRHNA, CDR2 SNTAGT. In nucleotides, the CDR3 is TGTGCCAGCAGTGACTCGACAGGTAGCACCGGGGAGCTGTTTTTT. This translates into CASSDSTGSTGELFF.

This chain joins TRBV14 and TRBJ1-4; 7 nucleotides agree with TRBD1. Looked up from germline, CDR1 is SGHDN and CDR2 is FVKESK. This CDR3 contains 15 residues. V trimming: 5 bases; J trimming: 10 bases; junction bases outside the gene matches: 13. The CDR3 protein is CASSIRDSRSGKLFF. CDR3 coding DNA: TGTGCCAGCAGCATACGGGACAGCAGAAGTGGAAAACTGTTTTTT.

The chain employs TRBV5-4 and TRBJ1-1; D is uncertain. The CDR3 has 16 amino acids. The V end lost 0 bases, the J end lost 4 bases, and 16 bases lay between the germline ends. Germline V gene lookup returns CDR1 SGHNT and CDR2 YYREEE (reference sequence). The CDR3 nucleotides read TGTGCCAGCAGCTTGGGGGCAGCCCCCTCGCGCACTGAAGCTTTCTTT. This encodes CASSLGAAPSRTEAFF.